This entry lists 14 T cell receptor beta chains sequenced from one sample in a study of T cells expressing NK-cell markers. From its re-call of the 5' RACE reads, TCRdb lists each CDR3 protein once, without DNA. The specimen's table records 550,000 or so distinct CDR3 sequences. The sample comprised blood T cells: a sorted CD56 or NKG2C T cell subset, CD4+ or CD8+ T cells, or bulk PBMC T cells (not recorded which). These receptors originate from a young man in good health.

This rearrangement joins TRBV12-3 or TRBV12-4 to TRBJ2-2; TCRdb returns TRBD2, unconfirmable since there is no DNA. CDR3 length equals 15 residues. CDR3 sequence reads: CATQGLVVGTGELFF.

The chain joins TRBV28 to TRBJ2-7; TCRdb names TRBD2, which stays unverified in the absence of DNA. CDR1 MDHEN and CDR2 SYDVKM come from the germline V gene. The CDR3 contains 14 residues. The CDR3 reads CASAVAGYSYEQYF.

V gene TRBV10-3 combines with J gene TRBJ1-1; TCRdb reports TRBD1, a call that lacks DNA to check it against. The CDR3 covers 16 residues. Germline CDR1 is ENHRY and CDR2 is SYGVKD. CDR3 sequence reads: CAISGRQPGMNTEAFF.

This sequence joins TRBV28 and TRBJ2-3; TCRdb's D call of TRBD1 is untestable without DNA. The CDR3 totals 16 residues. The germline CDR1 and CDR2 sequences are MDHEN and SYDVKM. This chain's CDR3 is CASSSSGTSRTDTQYF.

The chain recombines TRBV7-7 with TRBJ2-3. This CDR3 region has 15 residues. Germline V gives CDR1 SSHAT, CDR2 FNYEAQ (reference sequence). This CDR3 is CASSLTADVGDTQYF. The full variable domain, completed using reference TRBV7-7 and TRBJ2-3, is GAGVSQSPRYKVTKRGQDVTLRCDPISSHATLYWYQQALGQGPEFLTYFNYEAQPDKSGLPSDRFSAERPEGSISTLTIQRTEQRDSAMYRCASSLTADVGDTQYFGPGTRLTVL.

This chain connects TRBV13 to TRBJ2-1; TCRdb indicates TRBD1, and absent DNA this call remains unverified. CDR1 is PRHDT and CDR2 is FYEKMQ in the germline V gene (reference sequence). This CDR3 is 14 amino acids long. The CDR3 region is CASSLGAGSNGQFF. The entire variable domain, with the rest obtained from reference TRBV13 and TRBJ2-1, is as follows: AAGVIQSPRHLIKEKRETATLKCYPIPRHDTVYWYQQGPGQDPQFLISFYEKMQSDKGSIPDRFSAQQFSDYHSELNMSSLELGDSALYFCASSLGAGSNGQFFGPGTRLTVL.

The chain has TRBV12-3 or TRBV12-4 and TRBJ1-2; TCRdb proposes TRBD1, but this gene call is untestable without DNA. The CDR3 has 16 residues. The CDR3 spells CASSARTQAGGYGYTF.

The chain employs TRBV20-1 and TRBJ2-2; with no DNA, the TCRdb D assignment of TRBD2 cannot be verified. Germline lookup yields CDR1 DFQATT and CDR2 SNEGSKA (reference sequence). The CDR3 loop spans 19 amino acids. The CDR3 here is CSARGGTSGSSTNTGELFF.

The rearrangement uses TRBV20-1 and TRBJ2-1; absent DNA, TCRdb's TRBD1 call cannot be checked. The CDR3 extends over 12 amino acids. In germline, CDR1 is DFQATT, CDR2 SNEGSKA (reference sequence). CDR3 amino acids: CSAEPGAGGLVF.

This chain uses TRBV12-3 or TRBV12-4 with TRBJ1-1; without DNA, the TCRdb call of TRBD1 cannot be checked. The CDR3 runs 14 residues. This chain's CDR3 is CASRTGQLNTEAFF.

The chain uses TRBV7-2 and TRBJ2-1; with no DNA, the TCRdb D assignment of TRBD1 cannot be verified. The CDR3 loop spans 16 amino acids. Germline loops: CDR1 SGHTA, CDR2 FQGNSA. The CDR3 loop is CASSTPQRVSYNEQFF.

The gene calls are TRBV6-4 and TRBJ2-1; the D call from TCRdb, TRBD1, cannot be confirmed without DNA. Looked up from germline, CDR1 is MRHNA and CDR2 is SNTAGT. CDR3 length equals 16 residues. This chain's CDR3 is CASSDSDGTAYNEQFF.

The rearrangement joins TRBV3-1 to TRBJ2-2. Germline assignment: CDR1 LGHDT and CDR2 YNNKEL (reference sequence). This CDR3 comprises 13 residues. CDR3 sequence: CASSRSNTGELFF.

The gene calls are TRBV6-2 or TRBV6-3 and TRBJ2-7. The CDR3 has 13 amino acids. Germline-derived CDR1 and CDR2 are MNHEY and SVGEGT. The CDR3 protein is CASVRADSYEQYF.